This TCR beta chain originates from a study of CD8+ T cells in alopecia areata. Study-wide background: Patients in the study were on tofacitinib for 6 to 18 months, then off it for 6 months. Findings and limits, study-wide: There were also resident alphabeta T cells of normal skin sequenced in scalp samples. Scalp clonality decreased significantly with tofacitinib, and so did expanded CD8+ clones among the top 100.

On this clone: Its antigen is undetermined.

cDNA prepared by RNA extraction and subsequent reverse transcription served as the template for sequencing. Clones were sequenced by immunoSEQ multiplex PCR, and TCRdb holds only the in-frame ones, with some missing. Seen here are 95,000 to 110,000 clones, about nine tenths observed once, and the top ten hold roughly 11%. This sample's treatment: oral pan-JAK inhibitor, 5-10 mg twice daily. In alopecia areata patients, both lesional scalp punch biopsies and peripheral blood were collected. The germline V and J ends were trimmed by 0 bases and 9 bases, with 15 bases remaining between them. Germline CDR1 is LGHNA and CDR2 is YNFKEQ. This CDR3 region has 15 residues.

The sequenced sample was CD8+ T cells sorted from blood, obtained between weeks 30 and 35, from a patient treated with tofacitinib. The clonotype was recovered from a human donor with alopecia areata. The J gene is TRBJ2-1, the V gene TRBV4-2; the D gene is possibly TRBD2 (5 bases). CDR3 region: CASSQDPSSVSEQFF. Written as DNA, the CDR3 is TGTGCCAGCAGCCAAGACCCTAGCAGTGTGTCTGAGCAGTTCTTC.